The rows below give T cell receptor beta chains drawn from one sample of a study of T-cell reconstitution after alpha-beta-depleted transplantation in children. TCRdb passed the PCR reads through MiXCR, listing each CDR3 protein once. The repertoire holds 450,000 to 500,000 distinct CDR3 sequences, under 15% seen once, with about 6% in the top ten. This sample comprised PBMCs from the stem cell graft donor, obtained from the stem cell graft. These receptors were collected from a human donor who donated a stem cell graft to a child with combined immunodeficiency. Both conserved end residues are part of each CDR3. Each record gives: V gene, clone size, J gene, D gene, CDR3 DNA, CDR3 protein. A D gene is named only where the DNA matches it firmly. Clone size, where shown, is once, few, many, or a class for clones that have expanded.

V: TRBV20-1
size: many
J: TRBJ2-7
D: TRBD2
DNA: TGCAGTGCAAAAACGGGACTAGCGGGGTACTACGAGCAGTACTTC
CDR3: CSAKTGLAGYYEQYF

V: TRBV6-1
size: NA
J: TRBJ1-4
D: TRBD1
DNA: TGTGCCAGCAACAAACAGGGGGGTGGGAATGAAAAACTGTTTTTT
CDR3: CASNKQGGGNEKLFF

V: TRBV6-5
size: NA
J: TRBJ1-1
D: NA
DNA: TGTGCCAGCAGTTACTCGCGGGAGGTAGGTGAAGCTTTCTTT
CDR3: CASSYSREVGEAFF

V: TRBV9
size: many
J: TRBJ2-1
D: TRBD2
DNA: TGTGCCAGCAGCGTAGTTAGCGGGAGAGACAATGAGCAGTTCTTC
CDR3: CASSVVSGRDNEQFF

V: TRBV2
size: few
J: TRBJ1-2
D: NA
DNA: TGTGCCAGCAGAGAGGCCGTTTCCTATGGCTACACCTTC
CDR3: CASREAVSYGYTF

V: TRBV12-3/TRBV12-4
size: many
J: TRBJ2-6
D: NA
DNA: TGTGCCAGCAGTTTAGGCAGAAGCTCTGGGGCCAACGTCCTGACTTTC
CDR3: CASSLGRSSGANVLTF

V: TRBV7-2
size: many
J: TRBJ2-1
D: TRBD1
DNA: TGTGCCAGCAGCTCCGACAGGGGTTACAATGAGCAGTTCTTC
CDR3: CASSSDRGYNEQFF

V: TRBV29-1
size: NA
J: TRBJ1-1
D: NA
DNA: TGCAGCGTTGAGGAGGGGTGGGATGCTTTCTTT
CDR3: CSVEEGWDAFF

V: TRBV5-6
size: many
J: TRBJ2-1
D: TRBD1
DNA: TGTGCCAGGGGGGACAGGGCCTCTGAGCAGTTCTTC
CDR3: CARGDRASEQFF

V: TRBV30
size: NA
J: TRBJ2-7
D: TRBD2
DNA: TGTGCCTGGAGACTAGCGGGAGTTCGTGAGCAGTACTTC
CDR3: CAWRLAGVREQYF

V: TRBV20-1
size: few
J: TRBJ2-1
D: TRBD2
DNA: TGCAGTGCTAGAGATTGGATAGTGGGGGGGAACAATGAGCAGTTCTTC
CDR3: CSARDWIVGGNNEQFF

V: TRBV20-1
size: many
J: TRBJ2-3
D: TRBD2
DNA: TGCAGTGCTAGACCGGGACTACGCACAGATACGCAGTATTTT
CDR3: CSARPGLRTDTQYF

V: TRBV5-1
size: many
J: TRBJ2-1
D: NA
DNA: TGCGCCAGCAGCTTAGAGTGGGGATCCAATGAGCAGTTCTTC
CDR3: CASSLEWGSNEQFF

V: TRBV7-9
size: many
J: TRBJ1-3
D: NA
DNA: TGTGCCAGCAGCTTAGTGACGGGGACTGGAAACACCATATATTTT
CDR3: CASSLVTGTGNTIYF

V: TRBV12-3/TRBV12-4
size: few
J: TRBJ2-2
D: NA
DNA: TGTGCCAGCAGTACCGTACAGGGTAACACCGGGGAGCTGTTTTTT
CDR3: CASSTVQGNTGELFF

V: TRBV5-6
size: few
J: TRBJ2-7
D: TRBD1
DNA: TGTGCCAGCAGCTTGGGGACAGGGTACCCCGAGCAGTACTTC
CDR3: CASSLGTGYPEQYF

V: TRBV6-2/TRBV6-3
size: few
J: TRBJ2-2
D: TRBD1
DNA: TGTGCCAGCAGCCGAAACAGGGGGACATACACCGGGGAGCTGTTTTTT
CDR3: CASSRNRGTYTGELFF

V: TRBV4-3
size: many
J: TRBJ2-7
D: TRBD1
DNA: TGCGCCAGCAGCCATGTTACAGGGGGTCGATCCTACGAGCAGTACTTC
CDR3: CASSHVTGGRSYEQYF

V: TRBV7-9
size: few
J: TRBJ1-4
D: NA
DNA: TGTGCCAGCAGCCATCCTCGGGGGGCGAATGAAAAACTGTTTTTT
CDR3: CASSHPRGANEKLFF

V: TRBV4-3
size: few
J: TRBJ2-3
D: TRBD1
DNA: TGCGCCAGCAGCCAATATTCCCGGGACAGGGATAATACGCAGTATTTT
CDR3: CASSQYSRDRDNTQYF